The entry below describes one T cell receptor (beta chain). The sample belongs to a study of blood T cell repertoires in COVID-19. Study information: PBMCs, B-cell-depleted T cells, or T cells provided the cDNA or gDNA that made up the material.

Assay: immunoSEQ multiplex PCR; the TCRdb copy retains only in-frame clones and omits some. The data hold about 190,000 clones, with around 83% observed a single time. This CDR3 comprises 15 residues. Trimming pared 1 base from V and 5 bases from J, leaving 14 bases between. In germline, CDR1 is SEHNR, CDR2 FQNEAQ (reference sequence). The sequenced material came from peripheral blood. This sequence was found in a woman in her 40s with acute or convalescent COVID-19. The chain employs TRBV7-9 and TRBJ1-1; D is uncertain. The CDR3 spells CASSLVLERETEAFF. CDR3 DNA: TGTGCCAGCAGCTTAGTTCTGGAAAGGGAGACTGAAGCTTTCTTT.